This is a list of T cell receptor beta chains from one sample in a study of blood T cells in healthy people across ages. One entry per CDR3 protein results from TCRdb running MiXCR on the 5' RACE reads. The table lists about 400,000 distinct CDR3 sequences, about 55% of them singletons. The sequenced material came from blood. These receptors were obtained from a man aged 60 to 75 in good health. Each CDR3 is given with its conserved first and last residue. The D gene is left open where the match is weak. Clone size is not always given. Where it is, it says once, few, many or a class for expanded clones.

CDR3nt,CDR3aa,abundance,j_gene,d_gene,v_gene
TGCAGTGCTAGAGATCTAGGGAATTTGATAAATGAGCAGTTCTTC,CSARDLGNLINEQFF,NA,TRBJ2-1,NA,TRBV20-1
TGTGCCAGCAACCAACCCGGGACAGGGCGAAGCTACGAGCAGTACTTC,CASNQPGTGRSYEQYF,NA,TRBJ2-7,TRBD1,TRBV6-1
TGCGCCAGCAGCGGGGCCAGGGGGCAGGACGAGCAGTACTTC,CASSGARGQDEQYF,NA,TRBJ2-7,TRBD1,TRBV5-1
TGTGCCAGCAGTGTCCTCGGACAGGGGTCTGAAGCTTTCTTT,CASSVLGQGSEAFF,once,TRBJ1-1,TRBD1,TRBV25-1
TGCAGTGTCCCCAAGCAGGGAAGGGAGACCCAGTACTTC,CSVPKQGRETQYF,NA,TRBJ2-5,NA,TRBV20-1
TGTGCCAGCAGACAACTAGCTATGTCCTACGAGCAGTACTTC,CASRQLAMSYEQYF,few,TRBJ2-7,NA,TRBV27
TGTGCCAGCAGTGCGCAGGGGCGGCTGGCCCTCCACTTT,CASSAQGRLALHF,NA,TRBJ1-6,NA,TRBV25-1
TGTGCCAGCACCCCACCTCGGGGGGGTAACTATGGCTACACCTTC,CASTPPRGGNYGYTF,NA,TRBJ1-2,NA,TRBV11-2
TGTGCCGTGAAGCGCTGGGGCACAGATACGCAGTATTTT,CAVKRWGTDTQYF,NA,TRBJ2-3,NA,TRBV6-2/TRBV6-3
TGTACCAGCAGCTTGGCAGGGTTCAATGGCGAGCAGTACTTC,CTSSLAGFNGEQYF,NA,TRBJ2-7,NA,TRBV7-9
TGCAGTGCTAGAGTCTCCGGGACTAGCGACCATTTAAGGCGGGATACGCAGTATTTT,CSARVSGTSDHLRRDTQYF,many,TRBJ2-3,TRBD2,TRBV20-1
TGTGCCAGCAGCCCCCGACAGGGAGGAAGTGGCTACACCTTC,CASSPRQGGSGYTF,NA,TRBJ1-2,TRBD1,TRBV13
TGTGCCAGCAGCCCCCCGGGACAGGGAAATTCACCCCTCCACTTT,CASSPPGQGNSPLHF,once,TRBJ1-6,TRBD1,TRBV4-2
TGTGCCAGCAGCTTGGGAGGGGAGTTGCGCTCCTACGGGCAGTACTTC,CASSLGGELRSYGQYF,NA,TRBJ2-7,NA,TRBV5-6
TGTGCCAGCAGCCGGCGTAGTAGCGGGAGGAAGTACGAGCAGTACTTC,CASSRRSSGRKYEQYF,NA,TRBJ2-7,TRBD2,TRBV3-1
TGTGCCAGCAGCCCCGAGGGGCTCTCCTACAATGAGCAGTTCTTC,CASSPEGLSYNEQFF,NA,TRBJ2-1,NA,TRBV7-2
TGTGCTCCCTCCGGGGGCGGCCCTCCGGGGGAGCAGTACTTC,CAPSGGGPPGEQYF,few,TRBJ2-7,NA,TRBV6-1
TGTGCCAGCAGGATTACGGCCGGGGGGGGCAATGAGCAGTTCTTC,CASRITAGGGNEQFF,NA,TRBJ2-1,TRBD2,TRBV6-5
TGTGCCAGCACCTACGAGCAGTACTTC,CASTYEQYF,few,TRBJ2-7,NA,TRBV28
TGCAGCGTTGCCGCCGGGCCCGGGGAGCTGTTTTTT,CSVAAGPGELFF,NA,TRBJ2-2,NA,TRBV29-1
TGTGCCAGCAGTGAAAGACACAGCATCGATACGCAGTATTTT,CASSERHSIDTQYF,few,TRBJ2-3,NA,TRBV6-1
TGTGCCAGCAGCCCGGGACTAGCGGGCGTTTCCTACAATGAGCAGTTCTTC,CASSPGLAGVSYNEQFF,NA,TRBJ2-1,TRBD2,TRBV11-2
TGTGCCAGCAGCTTAAATCTCGGAGACGAGCAGTACTTC,CASSLNLGDEQYF,NA,TRBJ2-7,NA,TRBV7-6
TGCGCCAGCAGCTTGTCTGGTGCTAGCGGGGGACAAGAGACCCAGTACTTC,CASSLSGASGGQETQYF,few,TRBJ2-5,TRBD2,TRBV5-1
TGTGCCAGCAGCCTGACTAGCGAGAGTTTTGGGCAGTTCTTC,CASSLTSESFGQFF,NA,TRBJ2-1,TRBD2,TRBV6-1
TGTGCCAGCAGCCGGGACAGTGGCTACACCTTC,CASSRDSGYTF,NA,TRBJ1-2,TRBD1,TRBV5-4
TGTGCCAGCTCCCCATCATGGGGGGAACAAGAGACCCAGTACTTC,CASSPSWGEQETQYF,NA,TRBJ2-5,NA,TRBV18
TGCAGCGTTTTCAGGGGGCAAGAGACCCAGTACTTC,CSVFRGQETQYF,NA,TRBJ2-5,TRBD1,TRBV29-1
TGTGCCAGCAGCCAAGATGCCGCTAACTATGGCTACACCTTC,CASSQDAANYGYTF,many,TRBJ1-2,NA,TRBV4-2
TGTGCCAGCAGCCAACAAACTGCGGAGATTTTTGTGACCGAAAAACTGTTTTTT,CASSQQTAEIFVTEKLFF,NA,TRBJ1-4,NA,TRBV3-1
TGTGCCAGCAGTGAACGTAAGGGGTTTAATGAAAAACTGTTTTTT,CASSERKGFNEKLFF,NA,TRBJ1-4,NA,TRBV25-1
TGTGCCAGCAGCAAGAATCCGGGACTAGTCGGGAGGGATGGTCGGGCGCAGTATTTT,CASSKNPGLVGRDGRAQYF,NA,TRBJ2-3,TRBD2,TRBV27
TGTGCCAGCGTCATGGTGTCGCACTACACCTACAATGAGCAGTTCTTC,CASVMVSHYTYNEQFF,NA,TRBJ2-1,NA,TRBV7-2
TGTGCCAGCAGTACTGTGTCGACTAGCACAGATACGCAGTATTTT,CASSTVSTSTDTQYF,NA,TRBJ2-3,NA,TRBV7-9
TGCAGTGCTAGAGGTAGCGGGAAAGAGACCCAGTACTTC,CSARGSGKETQYF,NA,TRBJ2-5,TRBD2,TRBV20-1
TGTGCCATCAGTGACCAAACAGCGAACTATGGCTACACCTTC,CAISDQTANYGYTF,NA,TRBJ1-2,NA,TRBV10-3
TGTGCCAGCACCACGACTAGCGGGAGTGCAGAGACCCAGTACTTC,CASTTTSGSAETQYF,NA,TRBJ2-5,TRBD2,TRBV28
TGCGCCAGCAGCTTTTCTGGGACAGGGGGGCGTCAAGAGACCCAGTACTTC,CASSFSGTGGRQETQYF,NA,TRBJ2-5,TRBD1,TRBV5-1
TGTGCCAGCAACCAAGCGGGAGTGGGTAACGAGCAGTACTTC,CASNQAGVGNEQYF,once,TRBJ2-7,TRBD2,TRBV6-6
TGTGCCAGCAGTTACTCGGGACAGCACGGGCCGACCCAGTACTTC,CASSYSGQHGPTQYF,few,TRBJ2-5,TRBD1,TRBV6-6
TGTGCCAGCGGCCCGCGGGCAGGGGGTGACAATGGCTACACCTTC,CASGPRAGGDNGYTF,NA,TRBJ1-2,TRBD1,TRBV3-1
TGTGCCAGCAGCCAGGGACTGATATTAACCTACGAGCAGTACTTC,CASSQGLILTYEQYF,NA,TRBJ2-7,NA,TRBV7-2
TGTGCCAGATACTGCCTGAGCAGCCGCCAGTACTTC,CARYCLSSRQYF,NA,TRBJ2-5,NA,TRBV2
TGCAGTGCTAGAGATGAGGGTGAGCAGTTCTTC,CSARDEGEQFF,NA,TRBJ2-1,NA,TRBV20-1
TGCGCCAGCAGTGAGGGGCTAGGAGAAGAGACCCAGTACTTC,CASSEGLGEETQYF,NA,TRBJ2-5,NA,TRBV10-1
TGTGCCAGCAGTCCTATAGGACTACTCTCCTACGAGCAGTACTTC,CASSPIGLLSYEQYF,NA,TRBJ2-7,NA,TRBV28
TGTGCCAGCAGCTCCCTGGAGGGTCCCGAAGCTTTCTTT,CASSSLEGPEAFF,few,TRBJ1-1,NA,TRBV6-6
TGTGCCAGCAGTTTAGACCTCCCAAGCCTCCGTTCGGGCGAGCAGTACTTC,CASSLDLPSLRSGEQYF,NA,TRBJ2-7,NA,TRBV28